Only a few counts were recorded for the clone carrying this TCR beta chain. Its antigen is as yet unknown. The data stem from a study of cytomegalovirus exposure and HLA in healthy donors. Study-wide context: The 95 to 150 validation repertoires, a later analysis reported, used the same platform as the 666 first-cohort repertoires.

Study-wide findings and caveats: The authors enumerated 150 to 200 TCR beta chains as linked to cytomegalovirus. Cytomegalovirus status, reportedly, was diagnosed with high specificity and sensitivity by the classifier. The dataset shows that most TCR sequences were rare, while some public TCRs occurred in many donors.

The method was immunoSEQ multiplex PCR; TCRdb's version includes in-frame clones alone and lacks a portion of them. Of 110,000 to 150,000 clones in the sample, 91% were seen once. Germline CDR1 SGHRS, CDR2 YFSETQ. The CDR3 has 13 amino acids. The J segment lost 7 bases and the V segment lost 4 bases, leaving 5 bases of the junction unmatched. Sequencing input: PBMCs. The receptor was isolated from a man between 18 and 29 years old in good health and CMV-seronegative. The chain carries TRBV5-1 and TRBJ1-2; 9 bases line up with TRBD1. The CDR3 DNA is TGCGCCAGCAGCGGGGACAGGGACGGTGGCTACACCTTC. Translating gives CASSGDRDGGYTF.